These 10 T cell receptor beta chains originate from one sample sequenced in a study of T cell clonality in common variable immunodeficiency (dated by TCRdb to the mid-2010s). Library method: the immunoSEQ multiplex PCR assay. The source is immuneACCESS, and TCRdb retained only in-frame sequences with V and J called. Part of the clones is not carried over; for the studies checked, unresolved V genes explain less than half of this, and the remainder is unexplained. This sample has more than 45,000 clones in the table, none counted a single time. Approximately 6.3% of the sample lies in the top ten. The sequencing input was peripheral blood mononuclear cells. The receptors were sampled from a person aged 18 to 75 in good health.

This clone was recorded at least ten times. The CDR3 end lies 3 residues beyond the end of the read and is filled in from the germline J gene. The genes are TRBV5-4 and TRBJ2-3; tentative D call: TRBD1 (5 bases). The germline V gene has CDR1 SGHNT and CDR2 YYREEE (reference sequence). Trimming pared 4 bases from V and 1 base from J, leaving 13 bases between. CDR3 size: 15 residues. CDR3 sequence reads: CASSQGGGGTDTQYF. Incomplete CDR3 DNA: TGTGCCAGCAGCCAGGGCGGCGGCGGCACAGATACG.

This clone has ten or more counts. With the read ending 3 residues before the CDR3 end, the germline J gene is used to fill in that end. The chain joins TRBV16 to TRBJ2-3; D not certain. Trimming left V 2 bases short and J 6 bases short, with 9 bases between. The CDR3 consists of 13 residues. Germline-derived CDR1 and CDR2 are KGHSY and FQNENV. CDR3 DNA, as far as it was read: TGTGCCAGCAGCCAAAGTTTCGGGGATACG. Translated: CASSQSFGDT. The full CDR3 is CASSQSFGDTQYF.

This clone was seen ten or more times. At one boundary the junction diverges from the germline segment, which might be a read error. CDR3 DNA, as far as it was read: TGCGCCAGCAGCCAAGATGGGGGGGTTGGCACTGAA. Its translation is CASSQDGGVGTE. The whole CDR3 sequence reads CASSQDGGVGTEAFF. The chain links TRBV4-2 to TRBJ1-1, with D possibly TRBD1 on 5 matching bases. Read sequence stops 3 residues before the CDR3 end, and the germline J gene provides the missing end. Germline V CDR1 and CDR2: LGHNA, YNFKEQ. The CDR3 is 15 residues long.

In its sample, this clone was seen many times. With the read ending 3 residues before the CDR3 end, the germline J gene is used to fill in that end. The J gene is TRBJ2-7, the V gene TRBV20-1, with a weak D call TRBD1 (5 bases). This CDR3 has 15 residues. CDR1 and CDR2 (germline): DFQATT, SNEGSKA (reference sequence). Between the trimmed V and J ends, which lost 0 bases and 0 bases, there was a span of 12 bases. CDR3 amino acids: CSARDPTVTSYEQYF. The part of the CDR3 DNA that was read is TGCAGTGCTAGAGACCCGACAGTCACCTCCTACGAG.

This clone has ten or more counts. The read gets to within 3 residues of the CDR3 end, and the germline J gene fills in the rest. The chain couples TRBV4-1 to TRBJ2-3; D possibly corresponds to TRBD1 (6 bases). Germline CDR1 reads MGHRA; CDR2 reads YSYEKL. Trimming took off 2 bases at V and 2 bases at J, with 11 bases between the two ends. This CDR3 is built from 15 residues. The sequenced part of the CDR3 DNA is TGCGCCAGCAGCCAAACAGGGTTTATCACAGATACG. This codes for CASSQTGFITDT. The full CDR3 reads CASSQTGFITDTQYF.

This clone was found many times. The CDR3 end is not reached by the read, which stops 3 residues before it; the germline J gene fills it in. The chain employs TRBV2 and TRBJ1-5; a possible D gene is TRBD1 (5 bases). The germline V gene has CDR1 SNHLY and CDR2 FYNNEI. With 6 bases removed from V and 2 bases from J, the gap between germline ends came to 17 bases. This CDR3 is built from 16 residues. CDR3 bases read: TGTGCCAGCAGGGGGTTGGGGCTCATGGGCAATCAGCCC. It yields the protein CASRGLGLMGNQP. The entire CDR3 is CASRGLGLMGNQPQHF.

This clone was recorded at least ten times. The sequenced fragment ends 3 residues before the CDR3 boundary, so the rest is inferred from the germline J gene. This sequence joins TRBV19 and TRBJ1-1; perhaps TRBD1 as D (5 bases). The germline gives CDR1 LNHDA, CDR2 SQIVND (reference sequence). Trimming left V 4 bases short and J 3 bases short, with 6 bases between. CDR3 length: 12 residues. CDR3 bases read: TGTGCCAGTAGTAGGGGGGACACTGAA. This translates into CASSRGDTE. The whole CDR3 protein is CASSRGDTEAFF. Full variable domain (missing parts from reference TRBV19 and TRBJ1-1): DGGITQSPKYLFRKEGQNVTLSCEQNLNHDAMYWYRQDPGQGLRLIYYSQIVNDFQKGDIAEGYSVSREKKESFPLTVTSAQKNPTAFYLCASSRGDTEAFFGQGTRLTVV.

Many counts were recorded for this clone. The read gets to within 3 residues of the CDR3 end, and the germline J gene fills in the rest. The chain combines TRBV20-1 with TRBJ2-5, with D possibly matching TRBD2 (6 bases). V was clipped by 4 bases and J by 5 bases, with 17 bases between them. CDR1 is DFQATT, CDR2 SNEGSKA, per germline (reference sequence). The CDR3 is made up of 14 amino acids. CDR3 loop: CSATTGDLGETQYF. The part of the CDR3 DNA that was read is TGCAGTGCTACCACGGGGGACTTAGGGGAGACC.

This clone was counted many times. The read is 3 residues too short to cover the CDR3 end, so that end is filled in from the germline J gene. This rearrangement joins TRBV29-1 to TRBJ1-1, with a tentative D call TRBD1 (6 bases). Germline CDR1 SQVTM, CDR2 ANQGSEA. This CDR3 has 12 amino acids. Trimming left V 7 bases short and J 6 bases short, with 15 bases between. This CDR3 is CSALTGWPEAFF. Incomplete CDR3 DNA: TGCAGCGCCTTAACAGGGTGGCCTGAA.

This clone was recorded many times. The read ends 3 residues early relative to the CDR3; the germline J gene fills the gap. The V call is TRBV30, the J call TRBJ1-4; 7 nucleotides align to TRBD1. The J segment lost 7 bases and the V segment lost 7 bases, leaving 12 bases of the junction unmatched. The CDR3 runs to 14 residues. CDR1 is GTSNPN and CDR2 is SVGIG in the germline V gene (reference sequence). The CDR3 reads CALLLGRGFEKLFF. The covered CDR3 bases are TGTGCCTTACTACTCGGCAGGGGGTTTGAAAAA.